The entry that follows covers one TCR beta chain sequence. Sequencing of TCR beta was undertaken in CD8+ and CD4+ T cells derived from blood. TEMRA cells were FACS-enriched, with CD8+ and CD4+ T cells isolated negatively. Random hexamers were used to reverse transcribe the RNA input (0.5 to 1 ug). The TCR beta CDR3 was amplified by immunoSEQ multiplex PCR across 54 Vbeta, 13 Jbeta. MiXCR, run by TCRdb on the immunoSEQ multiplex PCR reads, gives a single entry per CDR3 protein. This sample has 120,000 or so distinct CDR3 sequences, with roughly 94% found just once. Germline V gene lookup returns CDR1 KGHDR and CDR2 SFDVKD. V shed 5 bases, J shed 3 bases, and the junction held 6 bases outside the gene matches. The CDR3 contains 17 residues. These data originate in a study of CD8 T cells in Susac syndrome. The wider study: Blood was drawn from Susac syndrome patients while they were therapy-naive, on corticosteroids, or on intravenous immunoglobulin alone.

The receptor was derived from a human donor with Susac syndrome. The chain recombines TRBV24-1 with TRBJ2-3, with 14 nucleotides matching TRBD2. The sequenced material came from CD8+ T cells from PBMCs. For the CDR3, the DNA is TGTGCCACCAGTGGGACTAGCGGGGGGCGTCATACAGATACGCAGTATTTT. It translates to CATSGTSGGRHTDTQYF.